A single sample is the source of the 4 T cell receptor beta chains below, sequenced in a study of early T cells in non-severe SARS-CoV-2 infection. Via MiXCR, TCRdb re-called the 5' RACE reads, giving one row per CDR3 protein. Altogether tens of thousands of distinct CDR3 sequences are present, about 12% being singletons, with the ten largest covering around 3.9%. Material for sequencing was whole blood. All receptors come from an adult who was a healthcare worker with PCR-confirmed SARS-CoV-2 infection or an uninfected control (not recorded which).

This clonotype was counted once. The V call is TRBV7-8, the J call TRBJ2-1; a possible D gene is TRBD1 (5 bases). The V gene lost 0 bases and the J gene lost 3 bases, with 12 bases spanning the gap. From germline, CDR1 is SGHVS and CDR2 FQNEAQ. CDR3 length: 16 residues. CDR3 region: CASSLASVTDYNEQFF. In DNA, the CDR3 is TGTGCCAGCAGCTTAGCTTCCGTGACAGACTACAATGAGCAGTTCTTC.

The V and J genes are TRBV4-2 and TRBJ2-5; D remains ambiguous. The germline V gene encodes CDR1 LGHNA and CDR2 YNFKEQ. V shed 3 bases and J shed 0 bases, with 5 bases lying between them. There are 13 residues in the CDR3. The CDR3 DNA reads as TGTGCCAGCAGCCACACTAACCAAGAGACCCAGTACTTC. Protein product: CASSHTNQETQYF.

The J gene is TRBJ2-1, the V gene TRBV11-2; D remains unclear. V dropped 4 bases and J dropped 6 bases, with 1 base sitting between them. CDR1 is SGHAT, CDR2 FQNNGV, per germline. The CDR3 extends over 10 amino acids. CDR3 nucleotide sequence: TGTGCCAGCAGCTCCAATGAGCAGTTCTTC. This gives the protein CASSSNEQFF.

This clonotype was seen a handful of times. The chain is built from TRBV12-3 or TRBV12-4 and TRBJ1-1; D remains unclear. The CDR3 is 15 residues long. V lost 4 bases, J lost 0 bases, and 12 bases lay in between. The DNA of the CDR3 is TGTGCCAGCAGTTCCCCCCGGGGTATGAACACTGAAGCTTTCTTT. This encodes CASSSPRGMNTEAFF.